This T cell receptor beta chain is from a study of human T cells and chemical hapten exposure. Study context: It was small differences in pooled library volume that mainly caused per-sample TCR yields to vary.

This clonotype has more than one count but fewer than ten. Its cognate antigen is unknown. General study results and limits: Significantly more large CDR3 similarity clusters were formed by expanded TCRs than by controls.

TCRdb reanalysed the RACE reads using MiXCR and keeps one entry per CDR3 protein. The repertoire consists of about 300,000 distinct CDR3 sequences, with 4.5% to 7% occurring once and the leading ten covering about 8.7%. The time point is: pre-sensitization, week 0. The sample's treatment: therapeutic diphenylcyclopropenone sensitization with weekly scalp DPC. Germline V gene lookup returns CDR1 MNHEY and CDR2 SVGAGI. Trimming left V 0 bases short and J 5 bases short, with 10 bases between. The CDR3 extends over 15 amino acids. This chain joins TRBV6-5 and TRBJ1-4, with TRBD1 as a possible D gene (5 bases). The source of this sequence is a woman younger than 35 with alopecia areata. Some clones in this sample may be carry-over from other donors' samples. The sample here was whole blood, taken in connection with sensitization to the hapten diphenylcyclopropenone (DPC). The CDR3 reads CASSYSRARNEKLFF. DNA of the CDR3: TGTGCCAGCAGTTACTCCAGGGCTAGGAATGAAAAACTGTTTTTT.